The rows below give T cell receptor beta chains drawn from one sample of a study of cytomegalovirus exposure and HLA in healthy donors. The method was immunoSEQ multiplex PCR; TCRdb's version includes in-frame clones alone and lacks a portion of them. The sample includes roughly 200,000 clones, 79% of them seen just once. The sequencing input was PBMCs. The origin of the receptors is a woman aged 25 to 39 in good health and CMV-seropositive. The CDR3 runs from the conserved cysteine through the conserved F or W. Fields, in order: D gene, J gene, V gene, clone size, CDR3 protein, CDR3 DNA. A D gene is named only where the DNA matches it firmly. A clone size is listed for some rows: how often the clone was seen (once, few, many), or a class if it is expanded.

TRBD1 | TRBJ2-1 | TRBV5-4 | once | CASSSTTGGVDNEQFF | TGTGCCAGCAGCTCCACGACAGGGGGAGTCGACAATGAGCAGTTCTTC
NA | TRBJ2-5 | TRBV5-4 | medium-sized | CASSLRDLQETQYF | TGTGCCAGCAGCCTGCGGGACTTACAAGAGACCCAGTACTTC
NA | TRBJ1-6 | TRBV5-4 | NA | CASSSGVTGFNSPLHF | TGTGCCAGCAGCTCCGGGGTGACAGGTTTTAATTCACCCCTCCACTTT
NA | TRBJ2-3 | TRBV7-9 | few | CASSPDYGRARGPGSTQYF | TGTGCCAGCAGCCCAGATTACGGGAGAGCGCGAGGTCCGGGGTCGACGCAGTATTTT
NA | TRBJ2-2 | TRBV15 | NA | CATSRDRGFTGELFF | TGTGCCACCAGCAGAGATCGAGGGTTCACCGGGGAGCTGTTTTTT
TRBD2 | TRBJ2-1 | TRBV7-9 | NA | CASNPSGGAYNEQFF | TGTGCCAGCAACCCTAGCGGGGGGGCCTACAATGAGCAGTTCTTC
TRBD1 | TRBJ2-2 | TRBV29-1 | NA | CSVLWTGSTGELFF | TGCAGCGTTTTGTGGACAGGGAGCACCGGGGAGCTGTTTTTT
NA | TRBJ2-1 | TRBV5-1 | NA | CASSMGGGFSYNEQFF | TGCGCCAGCAGCATGGGGGGAGGTTTCTCCTACAATGAGCAGTTCTTC
TRBD1 | TRBJ2-4 | TRBV13 | NA | CASSLRTGYSKNIQYF | TGTGCCAGCAGCTTAAGGACAGGGTATTCCAAAAACATTCAGTACTTC
NA | TRBJ1-2 | TRBV5-1 | few | CASSLFREATYGYTF | TGCGCCAGCAGCTTGTTTCGGGAAGCGACCTATGGCTACACCTTC
NA | TRBJ2-7 | TRBV4-3 | few | CASSQDGGRDYEQYF | TGCGCCAGCAGCCAAGATGGGGGCCGGGACTACGAGCAGTACTTC
NA | TRBJ1-1 | TRBV6-5 | NA | CASSYSRRVTEAFF | TGTGCCAGCAGTTACTCCAGGAGGGTCACTGAAGCTTTCTTT
NA | TRBJ2-3 | TRBV1 | few | CTSSQDWRDRTDTQYF | TGCACCAGCAGCCAAGATTGGCGGGACCGCACAGATACGCAGTATTTT
TRBD1 | TRBJ2-5 | TRBV28 | NA | CASSRRDRGETQYF | TGTGCCAGCAGCCGAAGGGACAGGGGAGAGACCCAGTACTTC
TRBD2 | TRBJ2-3 | TRBV2 | NA | CASSDRAGVLSDTQYF | TGTGCCAGCAGTGATAGAGCGGGAGTATTATCAGATACGCAGTATTTT
TRBD2 | TRBJ2-3 | TRBV9 | NA | CASSVAEREGYTQYF | TGTGCCAGCAGCGTAGCCGAGCGGGAGGGGTATACGCAGTATTTT
TRBD2 | TRBJ2-1 | TRBV6-1 | many | CASSVLAGGYNEQFF | TGTGCCAGCAGTGTCCTAGCGGGAGGGTACAATGAGCAGTTCTTC
TRBD1 | TRBJ2-7 | TRBV7-2 | NA | CASSLGTGTGINEQYF | TGTGCCAGCAGCCTCGGCACCGGGACAGGGATCAACGAGCAGTACTTC
NA | TRBJ1-2 | TRBV5-1 | NA | CASSAGQSIPYGYTF | TGCGCCAGCAGCGCCGGACAAAGTATCCCTTATGGCTACACCTTC
NA | TRBJ2-1 | TRBV11-2 | NA | CASREGQQNNEQFF | TGTGCCAGCAGGGAGGGACAGCAAAACAATGAGCAGTTCTTC
TRBD2 | TRBJ2-5 | TRBV4-1 | few | CASSRGGRETQYF | TGCGCCAGCAGTCGGGGGGGGCGGGAGACCCAGTACTTC
NA | TRBJ1-3 | TRBV4-3 | few | CASSQDRGGTIYF | TGCGCCAGCAGCCAAGATCGGGGAGGGACCATATATTTT
TRBD1 | TRBJ1-5 | TRBV7-2 | NA | CASSAPGTGGQPQHF | TGTGCCAGCAGCGCACCCGGGACAGGGGGCCAGCCCCAGCATTTT
TRBD2 | TRBJ2-2 | TRBV25-1 | few | CASSASGTSGRGELFF | TGTGCCAGCAGTGCCTCCGGGACTAGCGGGAGGGGGGAGCTGTTTTTT
TRBD2 | TRBJ2-1 | TRBV7-6 | NA | CASSSPTSGRSNEQFF | TGTGCCAGCAGCTCACCGACTAGCGGGAGGTCAAATGAGCAGTTCTTC
TRBD2 | TRBJ2-3 | TRBV13 | NA | CASSPGRAPTDTQYF | TGTGCCAGCAGTCCGGGGAGGGCTCCCACAGATACGCAGTATTTT
NA | TRBJ1-2 | TRBV27 | NA | CASSPSRDNLYGYTF | TGTGCCAGCAGTCCAAGTAGGGACAACCTCTATGGCTACACCTTC
NA | TRBJ2-7 | TRBV30 | NA | CAFLRAGASYEQYF | TGTGCCTTCCTGCGGGCAGGGGCCTCCTACGAGCAGTACTTC
NA | TRBJ1-1 | TRBV4-1 | NA | CASSPRERASTEAFF | TGCGCCAGCAGCCCGAGGGAGCGGGCAAGCACTGAAGCTTTCTTT
NA | TRBJ2-7 | TRBV29-1 | NA | CSVVHAGIAYEQYF | TGCAGCGTTGTTCACGCGGGGATCGCCTACGAGCAGTACTTC
TRBD1 | TRBJ2-1 | TRBV7-9 | once | CASSPGQGNGNEQFF | TGTGCCAGCAGTCCGGGACAGGGGAATGGCAATGAGCAGTTCTTC
NA | TRBJ2-1 | TRBV4-3 | once | CASSQDRAGEQFF | TGCGCCAGCAGCCAAGATCGGGCGGGGGAGCAGTTCTTC
NA | TRBJ1-1 | TRBV6-5 | NA | CASRVNAGYTEAFF | TGTGCCAGCCGAGTGAACGCAGGGTACACTGAAGCTTTCTTT
TRBD1 | TRBJ1-1 | TRBV5-1 | NA | CASSLGATGGLDTEAFF | TGCGCCAGCAGCTTGGGGGCGACAGGGGGCTTGGACACTGAAGCTTTCTTT
TRBD1 | TRBJ2-3 | TRBV11-2 | NA | CASSLDLTGADTQYF | TGTGCCAGCAGCTTAGATCTAACAGGGGCAGATACGCAGTATTTT
NA | TRBJ2-3 | TRBV4-2 | NA | CASSQDLGGPDTQYF | TGTGCCAGCAGCCAAGACTTGGGGGGACCAGATACGCAGTATTTT
NA | TRBJ1-3 | TRBV5-8 | once | CASSYDVGASSGNTIYF | TGTGCCAGCAGCTACGACGTGGGGGCCAGCTCTGGAAACACCATATATTTT
NA | TRBJ1-1 | TRBV9 | NA | CASSALGAGETEAFF | TGTGCCAGCAGCGCCCTCGGCGCAGGCGAAACTGAAGCTTTCTTT
TRBD2 | TRBJ2-5 | TRBV7-2 | NA | CASSLSGGWGETQYF | TGTGCCAGCAGCTTAAGCGGGGGGTGGGGAGAGACCCAGTACTTC
TRBD1 | TRBJ1-1 | TRBV6-1 | few | CASSAFRQGRTEAFF | TGTGCCAGCAGTGCATTCCGACAGGGGCGAACTGAAGCTTTCTTT